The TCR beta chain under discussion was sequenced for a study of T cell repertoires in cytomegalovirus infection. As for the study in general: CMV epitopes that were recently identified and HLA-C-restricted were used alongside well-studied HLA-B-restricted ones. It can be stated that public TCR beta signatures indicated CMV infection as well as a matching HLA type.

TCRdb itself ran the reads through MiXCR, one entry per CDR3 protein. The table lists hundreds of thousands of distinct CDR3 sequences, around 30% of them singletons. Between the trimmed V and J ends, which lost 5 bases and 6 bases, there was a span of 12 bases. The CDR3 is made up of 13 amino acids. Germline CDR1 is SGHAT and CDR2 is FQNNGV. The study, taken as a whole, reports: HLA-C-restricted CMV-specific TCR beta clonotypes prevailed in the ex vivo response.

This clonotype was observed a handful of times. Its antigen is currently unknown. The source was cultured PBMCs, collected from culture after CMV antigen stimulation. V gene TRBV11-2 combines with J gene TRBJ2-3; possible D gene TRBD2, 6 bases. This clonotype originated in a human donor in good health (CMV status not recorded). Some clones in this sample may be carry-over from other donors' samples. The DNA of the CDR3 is TGTGCCAGCAGCCCTGGGGGGTTGGATACGCAGTATTTT. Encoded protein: CASSPGGLDTQYF.